This T cell receptor beta chain stems from a study of blood T cell repertoires in COVID-19. Only in-frame clones appear in the TCRdb table, and some are missing; sequencing was by immunoSEQ multiplex PCR. The data show 130,000 to 150,000 clones, around 82% seen once. Enrollees, 18 to 89 years old, lived in approximately 24 US areas. The germline CDR1 and CDR2 sequences are LNHDA and SQIVND (reference sequence). The CDR3 consists of 15 residues. V was clipped by 8 bases and J by 5 bases; unmatched bases: 8. This clone has a handful of counts. The chain is built from TRBV19 and TRBJ2-2; TRBD1 matches at 10 bases. Sequenced input: PBMCs or T cells enriched from blood (not recorded which). The source of this sequence is a middle-aged man with acute COVID-19. DNA for the CDR3: TGTGCCAGTTCTCGACAGGGGGCCTGGACCGGGGAGCTGTTTTTT. It is translated as CASSRQGAWTGELFF.